These 29 T cell receptor beta chains were all obtained from the same sample, sequenced in a study of T cell changes during pregnancy in multiple sclerosis. Repertoires were generated with immunoSEQ multiplex PCR, while TCRdb's copy carries only in-frame clones and drops some. Among some 80,000 clones listed, over 85% were seen once. The sequenced sample was CD4+ T cells from peripheral blood mononuclear cells, obtained after pregnancy. These receptor sequences come from a female donor with multiple sclerosis, enrolled in a pregnancy study.

The J gene is TRBJ1-1, the V gene TRBV5-1, with a tentative D call TRBD1 (6 bases). The CDR3 extends over 15 amino acids. CDR1 and CDR2 (germline): SGHRS, YFSETQ. The germline V and J ends were trimmed by 5 bases and 1 base, with 15 bases remaining between them. As DNA, the CDR3 is TGCGCCAGCAGGATAGGGGGTACGGGGAACACTGAAGCTTTCTTT. Encoded protein: CASRIGGTGNTEAFF.

This chain joins TRBV29-1 and TRBJ2-7, with a possible D match to TRBD1 (6 bases). V lost 5 bases, J lost 6 bases, and 17 bases lay in between. This CDR3 spans 13 amino acids. CDR1 SQVTM and CDR2 ANQGSEA come from the germline V gene. CDR3 in amino acids: CSVTTGFSSEQYF. The CDR3 DNA reads as TGCAGCGTTACTACAGGGTTTAGTTCCGAGCAGTACTTC.

The chain combines TRBV5-1 with TRBJ2-1; TRBD1 is a possible D gene (7 bases). V shed 4 bases and J shed 5 bases, with 28 bases lying between them. The germline V gene has CDR1 SGHRS and CDR2 YFSETQ. CDR3 length: 19 amino acids. CDR3 protein: CASSPRDSRERWGDNEQFF. In nucleotides, the CDR3 is TGCGCCAGCAGCCCACGGGACAGCCGGGAGCGGTGGGGGGACAATGAGCAGTTCTTC.

In regard to this clone: Relative to the germline gene, one junction end is altered; a read error may explain this. The chain combines TRBV28 with TRBJ2-7; a weak D match, TRBD1 (6 bases). The CDR3 runs to 13 residues. Germline CDR1 is MDHEN and CDR2 is SYDVKM. The CDR3 bases are TGTGCCACCATGGGACACCAAAACTACGGGCAGTACTTC. As protein: CATMGHQNYGQYF. The full variable domain, with the rest looked up from reference TRBV28 and TRBJ2-7, is DVKVTQSSRYLVKRTGEKVFLECVQDMDHENMFWYRQDPGLGLRLIYFSYDVKMKEKGDIPEGYSVSREKKERFSLILESASTNQTSMYLCATMGHQNYGQYFGPGTRLTVT.

The chain links TRBV7-9 to TRBJ2-7, with 11 nucleotides matching TRBD2. V trimming: 5 bases; J trimming: 6 bases; junction bases outside the gene matches: 9. There are 15 residues in the CDR3. CDR1 SEHNR and CDR2 FQNEAQ come from the germline V gene (reference sequence). The CDR3 coding sequence is TGTGCCAGCAGCCCCAACCTGGGGACTAGCGGCGAGCAGTACTTC. Residues: CASSPNLGTSGEQYF.

This clone was detected only once. The chain has TRBV5-1 and TRBJ2-3, with TRBD1 as a possible D gene (6 bases). The CDR3 is made up of 16 amino acids. The V gene's germline CDR1 is SGHRS and CDR2 YFSETQ. Trimming removed 3 bases at V and 3 bases at J, with 17 bases between. CDR3 sequence (DNA): TGCGCCAGCAGCTCGCAAGGGGTGGGGGCTACAGATACGCAGTATTTT. The encoded protein is CASSSQGVGATDTQYF. Supplemented by reference TRBV5-1 and TRBJ2-3, the full variable domain reads KAGVTQTPRYLIKTRGQQVTLSCSPISGHRSVSWYQQTPGQGLQFLFEYFSETQRNKGNFPGRFSGRQFSNSRSEMNVSTLELGDSALYLCASSSQGVGATDTQYFGPGTRLTVL.

This clone showed up just once. The CDR3 region has the DNA TGTGCCTGGAGGACAGCCTTTCAAGAGACCCAGTACTTC. As protein: CAWRTAFQETQYF. The rearrangement joins TRBV30 to TRBJ2-5; the D gene is possibly TRBD1 (5 bases). Trimming stripped 3 bases from V and 2 bases from J, with 10 bases between. The CDR3 length is 13 residues. The germline V gene encodes CDR1 GTSNPN and CDR2 SVGIG (reference sequence).

This chain joins TRBV12-5 and TRBJ1-1; D unclear. The CDR3 runs 14 residues. V gave up 1 base and J gave up 0 bases, with 6 bases separating them. Per germline, CDR1 LGHNT and CDR2 FRNRAP. As DNA, the CDR3 is TGTGCTAGTGGTTTGGATGGCTTGAACACTGAAGCTTTCTTT. Its protein product is CASGLDGLNTEAFF.

V usage is TRBV30 and J usage is TRBJ1-4, with D possibly TRBD1 on 5 matching bases. The germline V gene encodes CDR1 GTSNPN and CDR2 SVGIG (reference sequence). The CDR3 extends over 12 amino acids. V was shortened by 2 bases and J by 7 bases, with 8 bases between the two germline ends. The CDR3 reads CAWSLGGEKLFF. The CDR3 DNA reads TGTGCCTGGAGTTTGGGGGGTGAAAAACTGTTTTTT.

The chain joins TRBV7-2 to TRBJ2-1, with D uncertain. Trimming stripped 5 bases from V and 10 bases from J, with 9 bases between. CDR1 and CDR2 (germline): SGHTA, FQGNSA. The CDR3 consists of 11 residues. The CDR3 spells CASSDRHEQFF. DNA for the CDR3: TGTGCCAGCAGCGATCGACACGAGCAGTTCTTC.

This sequence joins TRBV7-9 and TRBJ1-1; D is unclear. The CDR3 is 16 residues long. In germline, CDR1 is SEHNR, CDR2 FQNEAQ (reference sequence). The V gene lost 6 bases and the J gene lost 4 bases, with 21 bases spanning the gap. The CDR3 nucleotides are TGTGCCAGCAGGGCCCCCTTACGCGGGAAGAGCACTGAAGCTTTCTTT. Translation: CASRAPLRGKSTEAFF.

The chain uses TRBV9 and TRBJ1-5; D is unclear. The CDR3 extends over 13 amino acids. Germline loops: CDR1 SGDLS, CDR2 YYNGEE. V was pared by 0 bases and J by 5 bases, with 6 bases between. This CDR3 is CASSVGRDQPQHF. Here the CDR3 DNA reads TGTGCCAGCAGCGTAGGACGGGATCAGCCCCAGCATTTT.

The chain couples TRBV10-3 to TRBJ2-4, with TRBD2 matching over 12 bases. Germline-derived CDR1 and CDR2 are ENHRY and SYGVKD. The CDR3 loop spans 18 amino acids. The V and J ends lost 2 bases and 2 bases, in that order; junction bases with no gene match: 7. The CDR3 here is CAISETSGRTDSKNIQYF. The DNA for the CDR3 is TGTGCCATCAGTGAGACTAGCGGGAGGACGGACTCCAAAAACATTCAGTACTTC.

The V call is TRBV27, the J call TRBJ2-1; D is unresolved. The germline V and J ends were trimmed by 3 bases and 9 bases, with 12 bases remaining between them. The germline CDR1 and CDR2 sequences are MNHEY and SMNVEV (reference sequence). The CDR3 runs to 13 residues. DNA of the CDR3: TGTGCCAGCAGTTTTAGAGGAGCCGGTGAGCAGTTCTTC. The encoded protein is CASSFRGAGEQFF.

A few counts support this clone. The V gene is TRBV5-4, the J gene TRBJ2-7, with TRBD1 matching over 12 bases. The CDR3 consists of 16 residues. Germline loops: CDR1 SGHNT, CDR2 YYREEE (reference sequence). V lost 3 bases to trimming and J lost 6 bases; unmatched junction nucleotides: 10. CDR3 region: CASSSPSGQGAGEQYF. As DNA, the CDR3 is TGTGCCAGCAGCTCGCCCTCGGGACAGGGGGCGGGCGAGCAGTACTTC.

The chain couples TRBV6-1 to TRBJ1-4; D is uncertain. Germline V gene lookup returns CDR1 MNHNS and CDR2 SASEGT. The germline V and J ends were trimmed by 1 base and 7 bases, with 10 bases remaining between them. The CDR3 totals 14 residues. CDR3 in DNA: TGTGCCAGCAGTGAAGTGGGAGAGACTGAAAAACTGTTTTTT. It translates to CASSEVGETEKLFF.

CDR3 sequence: CASSVGGTGTVAFF. As DNA, the CDR3 is TGTGCCAGCAGCGTAGGGGGGACAGGGACGGTAGCTTTCTTT. This rearrangement joins TRBV9 to TRBJ1-1; TRBD1 agrees at 9 bases. From germline, CDR1 is SGDLS and CDR2 YYNGEE. This CDR3 contains 14 residues. V was clipped by 0 bases and J by 10 bases; unmatched bases: 7.

V usage is TRBV2 and J usage is TRBJ2-7, with D perhaps TRBD1 (5 bases). Germline V gene data show CDR1 as SNHLY and CDR2 as FYNNEI. The CDR3 runs 14 residues. Trimming pared 8 bases from V and 1 base from J, leaving 15 bases between. The DNA of the CDR3 is TGTGCCAGCGTGATTCAGGGTACGTCCTACGAGCAGTACTTC. Translation: CASVIQGTSYEQYF.

This chain's CDR3 is CASSLGGGGADTQYF. In nucleotides, the CDR3 is TGTGCCAGCAGCTTGGGAGGGGGAGGGGCAGATACGCAGTATTTT. The chain employs TRBV5-4 and TRBJ2-3; possibly TRBD2 for D (7 bases). Germline loops: CDR1 SGHNT, CDR2 YYREEE (reference sequence). V was shortened by 0 bases and J by 4 bases, with 12 bases between the two germline ends. The CDR3 is 15 amino acids.

This sequence joins TRBV2 and TRBJ2-2; TRBD2 matches at 13 bases. V lost 8 bases and J lost 2; bases outside the gene matches: 8. This CDR3 spans 17 amino acids. Germline-derived CDR1 and CDR2 are SNHLY and FYNNEI. The CDR3 here is CASLRGLAGANTGELFF. CDR3 sequence (DNA): TGTGCCAGCCTACGAGGACTAGCGGGAGCCAACACCGGGGAGCTGTTTTTT. Variable domain in full (rest from reference TRBV2 and TRBJ2-2): EPEVTQTPSHQVTQMGQEVILRCVPISNHLYFYWYRQILGQKVEFLVSFYNNEISEKSEIFDDQFSVERPDGSNFTLKIRSTKLEDSAMYFCASLRGLAGANTGELFFGEGSRLTVL.

V and J are TRBV30 and TRBJ2-3, with TRBD1 as a possible D gene (5 bases). CDR3 length: 15 residues. Trimming took 4 bases from V and 2 from J, leaving 16 bases between them. Germline V CDR1 and CDR2: GTSNPN, SVGIG (reference sequence). CDR3 amino acids: CAWTTIGAPTDTQYF. CDR3 DNA sequence: TGTGCCTGGACCACAATAGGGGCACCCACAGATACGCAGTATTTT. The full variable domain, its missing parts supplied by reference TRBV30 and TRBJ2-3, is SQTIHQWPATLVQPVGSPLSLECTVEGTSNPNLYWYRQAAGRGLQLLFYSVGIGQISSEVPQNLSASRPQDRQFILSSKKLLLSDSGFYLCAWTTIGAPTDTQYFGPGTRLTVL.

The chain links TRBV4-2 to TRBJ2-1; 9 positions agree with TRBD2. Germline CDR1 and CDR2: LGHNA and YNFKEQ. J lost 6 bases, V lost 0 bases, and 3 bases had no gene match. The CDR3 extends over 15 amino acids. The CDR3 region is CASSQDLAGINEQFF. In DNA form, the CDR3 reads TGTGCCAGCAGCCAAGACCTAGCGGGAATCAATGAGCAGTTCTTC.

The V call is TRBV30, the J call TRBJ2-6; possibly TRBD1 for D (6 bases). V was clipped by 4 bases and J by 4 bases, with 11 bases between them. CDR1 is GTSNPN and CDR2 is SVGIG in the germline V gene (reference sequence). This CDR3 spans 14 amino acids. The CDR3 spells CAWTWGPGANVLTF. The CDR3 DNA reads TGTGCCTGGACGTGGGGGCCGGGGGCCAACGTCCTGACTTTC.

This chain uses TRBV7-9 with TRBJ2-1, with 9 nucleotides matching TRBD2. The V gene's germline CDR1 is SEHNR and CDR2 FQNEAQ (reference sequence). V gave up 5 bases and J gave up 4 bases; unmatched junction bases: 18. The CDR3 extends over 19 amino acids. Written as DNA, the CDR3 is TGTGCCAGCAGCCCATTTATGGCAGTAGCGGGAGTGGGGTACAATGAGCAGTTCTTC. Translated: CASSPFMAVAGVGYNEQFF.

The J gene is TRBJ2-7, the V gene TRBV28; D is perhaps TRBD2 (6 bases). Per the germline V gene, CDR1 is MDHEN and CDR2 is SYDVKM. The CDR3 is 19 amino acids. V was clipped by 3 bases and J by 7 bases, with 31 bases between them. CDR3 sequence (DNA): TGTGCCAGCAGTTTGGCCCCACTACCCCTTACTAGCCGAAGGGGAGAGCAGTACTTC. Residues: CASSLAPLPLTSRRGEQYF.

In this sample, this clone turned up a few times. The gene calls are TRBV7-9 and TRBJ1-1; D possibly corresponds to TRBD1 (6 bases). The CDR3 extends over 17 amino acids. Germline V gives CDR1 SEHNR, CDR2 FQNEAQ (reference sequence). V shed 1 base and J shed 8 bases, with 23 bases lying between them. This CDR3 reads CASSLEQGIGSGQEAFF. CDR3 bases: TGTGCCAGCAGCTTAGAGCAGGGGATCGGTAGTGGGCAAGAAGCTTTCTTT.

The V and J genes are TRBV5-1 and TRBJ2-5; D is unresolved. V was cut by 0 bases and J by 5 bases, with 14 bases left in between. The germline V gene has CDR1 SGHRS and CDR2 YFSETQ. The CDR3 is 15 amino acids. CDR3 nucleotides: TGCGCCAGCAGCTTGGCTATGGGCCTCTTGGAGACCCAGTACTTC. Translation: CASSLAMGLLETQYF.

Here the CDR3 reads CASSLSRETEQFF. The CDR3 DNA reads TGTGCCAGCAGCTTATCCCGGGAGACTGAGCAGTTCTTC. The chain has TRBV7-3 and TRBJ2-1; maybe TRBD2 (6 bases). V lost 2 bases, J lost 9 bases, and 11 bases lay in between. This CDR3 has 13 amino acids. Looked up from germline, CDR1 is SGHTA and CDR2 is FQGTGA.

The V call is TRBV4-2, the J call TRBJ2-7, with 8 bases identical to TRBD2. CDR1 is LGHNA and CDR2 is YNFKEQ in the germline V gene. The CDR3 sequence is 16 residues long. J lost 5 bases, V lost 4 bases, and 13 bases had no gene match. The CDR3 nucleotides are TGTGCCAGCAGCCTCGGTGGTTCGGGAGGGCCGCACGAGCAGTACTTC. Translation gives CASSLGGSGGPHEQYF.